Presented here are 24 T cell receptor beta chains from one specimen sequenced in a study of blood T cell repertoires in COVID-19. Sequencing was performed with immunoSEQ multiplex PCR; in TCRdb, only in-frame clones are kept and a portion is missing. The sample holds 50,000 to 65,000 clones, 84% seen once. Sequenced material: peripheral blood. The source is a man in his 60s with COVID-19, enrolled during active disease.

The chain is built from TRBV5-4 and TRBJ1-6, with D perhaps TRBD1 (5 bases). Trimming cost V 4 bases and J 10 bases, with 18 bases left between them. Germline values: CDR1 SGHNT, CDR2 YYREEE (reference sequence). There are 15 residues in the CDR3. The CDR3 DNA is TGTGCCAGCAGCGCGACACGATTAAGGGGCTCACCCCTCCACTTT. Its translation: CASSATRLRGSPLHF.

This chain links TRBV24-1 with TRBJ1-2, with D perhaps matching TRBD1 (5 bases). Per the germline V gene, CDR1 is KGHDR and CDR2 is SFDVKD. V dropped 2 bases and J dropped 3 bases, with 6 bases sitting between them. The CDR3 covers 13 residues. The CDR3 protein is CATSDWGDYGYTF. CDR3 DNA: TGTGCCACCAGTGATTGGGGGGACTATGGCTACACCTTC.

This clone was found once. CDR3: CASSETRVRETQYF. The CDR3 nucleotides are TGTGCCAGCAGTGAGACCAGGGTTCGGGAGACCCAGTACTTC. The chain employs TRBV25-1 and TRBJ2-5, with D maybe TRBD1 (5 bases). The CDR3 loop spans 14 amino acids. Germline V gene sequence: CDR1 MGHDK, CDR2 SYGVNS. V lost 3 bases and J 5 bases, leaving 13 bases between the germline ends.

The chain is built from TRBV4-1 and TRBJ2-5; TRBD2 aligns across 16 bases. Germline assignment: CDR1 MGHRA and CDR2 YSYEKL. The CDR3 loop spans 18 amino acids. V trimming: 4 bases; J trimming: 5 bases; junction bases outside the gene matches: 10. The CDR3 spells CASSRGLAGGPGSETQYF. DNA of the CDR3: TGCGCCAGCAGCCGGGGACTAGCGGGGGGGCCGGGTTCCGAGACCCAGTACTTC.

The sample holds a few counts of this clone. This chain connects TRBV5-5 to TRBJ1-2; 11 bases map to TRBD1. The CDR3 runs to 16 residues. Germline loops: CDR1 SGHKS, CDR2 YYEKEE (reference sequence). V shed 4 bases, J shed 1 base, and the junction held 6 bases outside the gene matches. The CDR3 bases are TGTGCCAGCAGCCTCCGGGGGACAGGGGGTAACTATGGCTACACCTTC. As protein: CASSLRGTGGNYGYTF.

The genes are TRBV9 and TRBJ2-2, with D possibly being TRBD1 (6 bases). This CDR3 region has 14 residues. Looked up from germline, CDR1 is SGDLS and CDR2 is YYNGEE. V lost 7 bases and J lost 4, with 14 bases in between. CDR3 sequence reads: CASGNRAGTGELFF. CDR3 in DNA: TGTGCCAGCGGAAACAGGGCGGGCACCGGGGAGCTGTTTTTT.

The chain carries TRBV24-1 and TRBJ2-2, with 8 nucleotides matching TRBD2. CDR1 and CDR2 (germline): KGHDR, SFDVKD. The junction had 10 bases not matched to a gene; V was cut back by 5 bases and J by 3 bases. The CDR3 covers 17 residues. CDR3 loop: CATSGVGREGDTGELFF. The DNA of the CDR3 is TGTGCCACCAGTGGTGTAGGCCGGGAGGGTGACACCGGGGAGCTGTTTTTT.

This clone was counted a single time. The chain links TRBV5-5 to TRBJ2-3; weak D call: TRBD2 (8 bases). V gave up 4 bases and J gave up 2 bases, with 23 bases separating them. CDR1 is SGHKS and CDR2 is YYEKEE in the germline V gene (reference sequence). The CDR3 loop spans 18 amino acids. The CDR3 spells CASSPQGGGAGATDTQYF. The DNA of the CDR3 is TGTGCCAGCAGCCCTCAGGGGGGGGGAGCGGGAGCCACAGATACGCAGTATTTT. Based on the CDR3 plus reference TRBV5-5 and TRBJ2-3, the full variable domain is DAGVTQSPTHLIKTRGQQVTLRCSPISGHKSVSWYQQVLGQGPQFIFQYYEKEERGRGNFPDRFSARQFPNYSSELNVNALLLGDSALYLCASSPQGGGAGATDTQYFGPGTRLTVL.

This clone was seen once. This CDR3 reads CAWGNRGDTEAFF. The CDR3 coding sequence is TGTGCCTGGGGTAACAGGGGAGACACTGAAGCTTTCTTT. The V call is TRBV30, the J call TRBJ1-1; 7 positions match TRBD1. J gave up 3 bases and V 5 bases, and 6 bases lay outside the gene matches. From germline, CDR1 is GTSNPN and CDR2 SVGIG (reference sequence). The CDR3 consists of 13 residues.

The chain couples TRBV4-1 to TRBJ2-1, with D maybe TRBD1 (6 bases). The V gene's germline CDR1 is MGHRA and CDR2 YSYEKL. V was shortened by 0 bases and J by 4 bases, with 16 bases between the two germline ends. This CDR3 is 17 amino acids long. CDR3 region: CASSQEVGTRPYNEQFF. For the CDR3, the DNA is TGCGCCAGCAGCCAAGAAGTGGGGACACGGCCTTACAATGAGCAGTTCTTC.

The J gene is TRBJ2-7, the V gene TRBV6-5; perhaps TRBD2 as D (5 bases). The germline V and J ends were trimmed by 7 bases and 3 bases, with 13 bases remaining between them. Germline assignment: CDR1 MNHEY and CDR2 SVGAGI. CDR3 length equals 13 residues. This chain's CDR3 is CASTTESGYEQYF. CDR3 nucleotides: TGTGCCAGCACCACAGAAAGCGGCTACGAGCAGTACTTC.

The V gene is TRBV12-3 or TRBV12-4, the J gene TRBJ1-2; D ambiguous. The CDR3 covers 12 residues. Trimming removed 5 bases at V and 3 bases at J, with 7 bases between. The CDR3 nucleotides are TGTGCCAGCAGTAGAGGAGACTATGGCTACACCTTC. Translation gives CASSRGDYGYTF.

The V call is TRBV19, the J call TRBJ1-2; the D is unclear. The CDR3 sequence is 14 residues long. Germline V gene lookup returns CDR1 LNHDA and CDR2 SQIVND (reference sequence). V was pared by 5 bases and J by 7 bases, with 17 bases between. CDR3 bases: TGTGCCAGTAGTTCCCCTCCCGCGGGGTTTGGCTACACCTTC. Its protein product is CASSSPPAGFGYTF. Full variable domain (outside the CDR3, taken from reference TRBV19 and TRBJ1-2): DGGITQSPKYLFRKEGQNVTLSCEQNLNHDAMYWYRQDPGQGLRLIYYSQIVNDFQKGDIAEGYSVSREKKESFPLTVTSAQKNPTAFYLCASSSPPAGFGYTFGSGTRLTVV.

In this sample, this clone turned up once. This sequence joins TRBV19 and TRBJ1-1, with D possibly matching TRBD1 (6 bases). The CDR3 sequence is 18 residues long. The ends were cut back, 2 bases at V and 1 base at J, with 20 bases in the middle. Germline V gene data show CDR1 as LNHDA and CDR2 as SQIVND (reference sequence). Here the CDR3 reads CASSIFLLLGQTNTEAFF. Here the CDR3 DNA reads TGTGCCAGTAGTATATTCCTACTTCTCGGACAGACGAACACTGAAGCTTTCTTT. The full variable domain, its missing parts supplied by reference TRBV19 and TRBJ1-1, is DGGITQSPKYLFRKEGQNVTLSCEQNLNHDAMYWYRQDPGQGLRLIYYSQIVNDFQKGDIAEGYSVSREKKESFPLTVTSAQKNPTAFYLCASSIFLLLGQTNTEAFFGQGTRLTVV.

This rearrangement joins TRBV2 to TRBJ2-2; D is possibly TRBD2 (6 bases). The V gene lost 6 bases and the J gene lost 6 bases, with 17 bases spanning the gap. This CDR3 is 15 amino acids long. Germline V gene data show CDR1 as SNHLY and CDR2 as FYNNEI. The CDR3 spells CASSPSAGTAGELFF. As DNA, the CDR3 is TGTGCCAGCAGCCCCTCCGCGGGGACTGCCGGGGAGCTGTTTTTT.

For the CDR3, the DNA is TGCGCCAGCAGCTTTGGGTCCTTGGGACTAGCGGGCCAAGAGACCCAGTACTTC. It codes for CASSFGSLGLAGQETQYF. This chain links TRBV5-1 with TRBJ2-5, with 12 bases fitting TRBD2. The CDR3 extends over 18 amino acids. Germline CDR1 and CDR2: SGHRS and YFSETQ. After removal of 2 bases from V and 1 base from J, the junction contained 9 bases not matched to a gene.

The chain carries TRBV5-1 and TRBJ2-3; TRBD2 agrees at 8 bases. The CDR3 contains 14 residues. Germline CDR1 reads SGHRS; CDR2 reads YFSETQ. V lost 0 bases and J lost 4; bases outside the gene matches: 1. CDR3 residues: CASSLAGGADTQYF. DNA of the CDR3: TGCGCCAGCAGCTTGGCGGGGGGGGCAGATACGCAGTATTTT.

The chain has TRBV6-5 and TRBJ1-5; D ambiguous. Germline-derived CDR1 and CDR2 are MNHEY and SVGAGI. The CDR3 spans 13 residues. V was clipped by 4 bases and J by 7 bases, with 11 bases between them. The DNA of the CDR3 is TGTGCCAGCAGTTCCGGTCCTTGGCAGCCCCAGCATTTT. Its protein is CASSSGPWQPQHF.

V and J are TRBV10-1 and TRBJ1-6; no clear D gene. The V and J ends lost 8 bases and 5 bases respectively, with 25 bases between them. Germline assignment: CDR1 WNHNN and CDR2 SYGVQD (reference sequence). The CDR3 length is 18 residues. CDR3 sequence reads: CASRKNSDPRHNNSPLHF. CDR3 nucleotide sequence: TGCGCCAGCCGCAAGAACTCCGACCCGAGACATAATAATTCACCCCTCCACTTT.

The chain employs TRBV7-3 and TRBJ2-2; 7 nucleotides match TRBD1. This CDR3 has 16 residues. The trim removed 5 bases at V and 1 base at J, leaving 7 bases unmatched. Germline CDR1 SGHTA, CDR2 FQGTGA. CDR3 DNA sequence: TGTGCCAGCAGCCCTCAGGGGACAGTGAACACCGGGGAGCTGTTTTTT. It encodes CASSPQGTVNTGELFF.

The chain uses TRBV24-1 and TRBJ2-3; D unclear. The germline V gene has CDR1 KGHDR and CDR2 SFDVKD. The CDR3 contains 13 residues. Trimming pared 4 bases from V and 5 bases from J, leaving 9 bases between. This CDR3 reads CATSDHDRDTQYF. The CDR3 DNA is TGTGCCACCAGTGACCACGATAGAGATACGCAGTATTTT.

The V gene is TRBV5-1, the J gene TRBJ2-3, with 7 bases aligning to TRBD1. Germline CDR1 is SGHRS and CDR2 is YFSETQ. J lost 2 bases, V lost 0 bases, and 6 bases had no gene match. This CDR3 spans 16 amino acids. The CDR3 spells CASSLAGDRDTDTQYF. The DNA of the CDR3 is TGCGCCAGCAGCTTGGCGGGTGACAGGGACACAGATACGCAGTATTTT.

Only a few counts were recorded for this clone. The chain employs TRBV5-1 and TRBJ1-6; maybe TRBD1 (5 bases). Germline lookup yields CDR1 SGHRS and CDR2 YFSETQ. V was clipped by 0 bases and J by 8 bases, with 12 bases between them. The CDR3 contains 15 residues. DNA for the CDR3: TGCGCCAGCAGCTTGGGGCAGGGAAGTCATTCACCCCTCCACTTT. This translates into CASSLGQGSHSPLHF. Based on the CDR3 plus reference TRBV5-1 and TRBJ1-6, the full variable domain is KAGVTQTPRYLIKTRGQQVTLSCSPISGHRSVSWYQQTPGQGLQFLFEYFSETQRNKGNFPGRFSGRQFSNSRSEMNVSTLELGDSALYLCASSLGQGSHSPLHFGNGTRLTVT.

The V call is TRBV19, the J call TRBJ1-5, with TRBD1 matching 9 bases. The CDR3 consists of 14 residues. Germline assignment: CDR1 LNHDA and CDR2 SQIVND (reference sequence). V lost 4 bases, J lost 5 bases, and 3 bases stayed unmatched. CDR3 region: CASSSRDRDQPQHF. Here the CDR3 DNA reads TGTGCCAGTAGTAGCCGGGACAGGGATCAGCCCCAGCATTTT.